This T cell receptor beta chain was found in a study of cytomegalovirus exposure and HLA in healthy donors. The sample holds one count of this clone. 60 Vbeta and 13 Jbeta primers were used in PCR. Assay: immunoSEQ multiplex PCR; the TCRdb copy retains only in-frame clones and omits some. The sample has about 150,000 clones, around 81% seen once. There are 13 residues in the CDR3. Trimming took 5 bases from V and 5 from J; bases not matched to a gene: 4. Germline V gene sequence: CDR1 SGHTA, CDR2 FQGNSA. The sample was PBMCs. V and J are TRBV7-2 and TRBJ2-5, with 8 bases aligning to TRBD2. This receptor was identified in a woman aged 40 to 50 in good health and CMV-seropositive. The CDR3 bases are TGTGCCAGCAGCAGAAGACTAGCGGAGACCCAGTACTTC. Translated: CASSRRLAETQYF.